This T cell receptor beta chain emerged from a study of T cells expressing NK-cell markers. CDR3 length: 16 amino acids. Germline V CDR1 and CDR2: SQVTM, ANQGSEA. Reanalyzing the 5' RACE reads, TCRdb keeps one entry per CDR3 protein, without DNA. The specimen's table records 150,000 to 200,000 distinct CDR3 sequences. V is TRBV29-1 and J is TRBJ2-1; lacking DNA, the TRBD2 call made by TCRdb goes unchecked. The sequenced sample consisted of blood T cells: a sorted CD56 or NKG2C T cell subset, CD4+ or CD8+ T cells, or bulk PBMC T cells (not recorded which). The clonotype comes from a woman aged 18 to 75 in good health. CDR3 in amino acids: CSVGGYLAASYNEQFF.